A selection of T cell receptor beta chains follows, all from one sample in a study of cytomegalovirus exposure and HLA in healthy donors. The method was immunoSEQ multiplex PCR; TCRdb's version includes in-frame clones alone and lacks a portion of them. Of approximately 110,000 clones listed, about 79% are singletons. Sequenced material: PBMCs. These receptors all stem from a man aged 45-60 years in good health and CMV-seronegative. Both conserved end residues are part of each CDR3. A D gene is named only where the DNA matches it firmly. Part of the rows lack a size; the others show once, few, many or a class for expanded clones.

size: .; D: .; V: TRBV9; J: TRBJ1-1; CDR3: CASSVEQLNTEAFF; DNA: TGTGCCAGCAGCGTAGAACAACTGAACACTGAAGCTTTCTTT
size: .; D: .; V: TRBV14; J: TRBJ2-3; CDR3: CASSQGQGGTDTQYF; DNA: TGTGCCAGCAGCCAAGGGCAGGGGGGAACAGATACGCAGTATTTT
size: .; D: .; V: TRBV9; J: TRBJ1-3; CDR3: CASSATGIGGSGNTIYF; DNA: TGTGCCAGCAGCGCAACAGGCATAGGGGGCTCTGGAAACACCATATATTTT
size: .; D: TRBD1; V: TRBV18; J: TRBJ1-3; CDR3: CASSTSDREGNTIYF; DNA: TGTGCCAGCTCAACCTCGGACAGGGAAGGAAACACCATATATTTT
size: .; D: TRBD2; V: TRBV7-2; J: TRBJ2-5; CDR3: CASSLSGGVEGETQYF; DNA: TGTGCCAGCAGCTTGTCCGGGGGGGTCGAGGGAGAGACCCAGTACTTC
size: .; D: .; V: TRBV15; J: TRBJ1-1; CDR3: CATSRDKGMNTEAFF; DNA: TGTGCCACCAGCAGAGATAAGGGGATGAACACTGAAGCTTTCTTT
size: few; D: .; V: TRBV7-8; J: TRBJ1-5; CDR3: CASSLTGSKPQHF; DNA: TGTGCCAGCAGCTTAACAGGGAGCAAGCCCCAGCATTTT
size: .; D: TRBD1; V: TRBV5-4; J: TRBJ1-2; CDR3: CASSLFGQGANGYTF; DNA: TGTGCCAGCAGCTTGTTTGGACAGGGGGCTAATGGCTACACCTTC
size: .; D: TRBD1; V: TRBV15; J: TRBJ1-2; CDR3: CATSRGTGSVYGYTF; DNA: TGTGCCACCAGCAGAGGGACAGGGTCGGTCTATGGCTACACCTTC
size: .; D: .; V: TRBV5-1; J: TRBJ2-5; CDR3: CASSLEGHPQETQYF; DNA: TGCGCCAGCAGCCTGGAGGGGCACCCCCAAGAGACCCAGTACTTC
size: .; D: TRBD2; V: TRBV6-1; J: TRBJ2-5; CDR3: CASSALAGGGSRETQYF; DNA: TGTGCCAGCAGTGCCCTTGCGGGCGGGGGGAGCCGAGAGACCCAGTACTTC
size: .; D: .; V: TRBV2; J: TRBJ1-6; CDR3: CASSKSRYSPLHF; DNA: TGTGCCAGCAGTAAATCGCGGTATTCACCCCTCCACTTT
size: .; D: .; V: TRBV7-9; J: TRBJ1-2; CDR3: CASSSNQDRFTNYGYTF; DNA: TGTGCCAGCAGCTCAAACCAGGACAGATTTACTAACTATGGCTACACCTTC
size: .; D: .; V: TRBV9; J: TRBJ1-6; CDR3: CASSVGGRGSPLHF; DNA: TGTGCCAGCAGCGTAGGGGGTCGGGGGTCACCCCTCCACTTT
size: .; D: TRBD2; V: TRBV2; J: TRBJ2-5; CDR3: CASSPSGWYQETQYF; DNA: TGTGCCAGCAGCCCTAGCGGTTGGTACCAAGAGACCCAGTACTTC
size: .; D: TRBD1; V: TRBV7-9; J: TRBJ1-4; CDR3: CASSLGRSNQGAEEKLFF; DNA: TGTGCCAGCAGCTTAGGACGCAGTAACCAGGGGGCGGAAGAAAAACTGTTTTTT
size: .; D: TRBD1; V: TRBV10-3; J: TRBJ1-5; CDR3: CAISGQGGNQPQHF; DNA: TGTGCCATCAGTGGACAGGGAGGCAATCAGCCCCAGCATTTT
size: few; D: .; V: TRBV2; J: TRBJ1-6; CDR3: CASSSGTRSNSPLHF; DNA: TGTGCCAGCAGTTCCGGGACAAGGAGTAATTCACCCCTCCACTTT
size: .; D: TRBD1; V: TRBV18; J: TRBJ1-3; CDR3: CASSARTGSGNTIYF; DNA: TGTGCCAGCTCAGCACGGACAGGGTCTGGAAACACCATATATTTT
size: .; D: .; V: TRBV19; J: TRBJ1-1; CDR3: CASSIVVNTEAFF; DNA: TGTGCCAGTAGTATAGTAGTGAACACTGAAGCTTTCTTT
size: .; D: .; V: TRBV30; J: TRBJ2-7; CDR3: CAWKMDTFAYEQYF; DNA: TGTGCCTGGAAAATGGACACTTTCGCCTACGAGCAGTACTTC